This T cell receptor (beta chain) was obtained from a study of cytomegalovirus exposure and HLA in healthy donors. This CDR3 is 16 amino acids long. The germline CDR1 and CDR2 sequences are SGHVS and FQNEAQ. The V and J ends lost 4 bases and 5 bases respectively, with 19 bases between them. The PCR used 60 Vbeta and 13 Jbeta primers. Sequencing used immunoSEQ multiplex PCR; TCRdb keeps in-frame clones, though not all of them. Of fewer than 100,000 clones in the sample, over 65% were seen once. Regarding the study as a whole: For TCR beta chains, V- and J-gene trimming was later linked to a missense DCLRE1C variant. In vitro experiments confirmed that a few CMV-associated chains were specific for CMV antigens. It emerged from a later analysis that several of the most significant clusters appeared to be linked to common viral pathogens. Excluded were some V segments that proved indistinguishable, including TRBV6-2 and TRBV6-3.

About this clone: What it binds is unknown.

Sequences were obtained from PBMCs. The clonotype was recovered from a man in his sixties in good health and CMV-seropositive. V gene TRBV7-8 combines with J gene TRBJ2-3; a weak D match, TRBD1 (6 bases). The CDR3 region is CASSSPTGRKVDTQYF. As DNA, the CDR3 is TGTGCCAGCAGCTCCCCGACAGGCCGTAAGGTAGATACGCAGTATTTT. Drawing the rest from reference TRBV7-8 and TRBJ2-3, the complete variable domain is GAGVSQSPRYKVAKRGQDVALRCDPISGHVSLFWYQQALGQGPEFLTYFQNEAQLDKSGLPSDRFFAERPEGSVSTLKIQRTQQEDSAVYLCASSSPTGRKVDTQYFGPGTRLTVL.